The 20 T cell receptor beta chains reported below all come from one sample, sequenced in a study of CD8+CD57+ T cells in acquired aplastic anemia. According to the study, genomic DNA was the template for TCR beta VDJ and CDR3 profiling. TCRdb reprocessed the reads via MiXCR and lists one record per CDR3 protein. Here the sample spans 100,000 to 150,000 distinct CDR3 sequences, almost 40% being singletons. An expansion of CD8+CD57+ cells by flow cytometry had been shown in patients chosen for sequencing. The sample taken for sequencing was sorted CD4+, CD8+, or CD8+CD57+ T cells (not recorded which) from PBMCs. The receptors were sampled from a human donor with aplastic anemia.

This sequence joins TRBV11-2 and TRBJ2-3, with 8 nucleotides matching TRBD2. The junction had 6 bases not matched to a gene; V was cut back by 5 bases and J by 2 bases. This CDR3 is 15 amino acids long. Germline lookup yields CDR1 SGHAT and CDR2 FQNNGV. Here the CDR3 DNA reads TGTGCCAGCAGCAATCGACTAGCGAACACAGATACGCAGTATTTT. Residues: CASSNRLANTDTQYF.

This clonotype was seen at least ten times. This chain connects TRBV12-3 or TRBV12-4 to TRBJ1-5, with D possibly being TRBD1 (5 bases). V was cut by 5 bases and J by 9 bases, with 20 bases left in between. CDR3 length: 15 residues. The CDR3 DNA sequence: TGTGCCAGCAGTCAGAAAGTGGGACGGGGTACGCCCCAGCATTTT. Encoded protein: CASSQKVGRGTPQHF.

This clonotype was observed many times. The chain recombines TRBV5-4 with TRBJ2-3, with D maybe TRBD1 (5 bases). This CDR3 has 16 amino acids. Germline assignment: CDR1 SGHNT and CDR2 YYREEE (reference sequence). V was pared by 0 bases and J by 2 bases, with 13 bases between. This CDR3 reads CASSLAQVGNTDTQYF. The CDR3 bases are TGTGCCAGCAGCTTGGCACAGGTGGGGAACACAGATACGCAGTATTTT.

In this sample, this clonotype turned up once. A much larger clone is a single base away; this may be a read error. V is TRBV5-1 and J is TRBJ1-2, with D tentatively TRBD1 (6 bases). CDR1 is SGHRS and CDR2 is YFSETQ in the germline V gene. V was trimmed by 0 bases and J by 7 bases, leaving 19 bases between them. The CDR3 loop spans 16 amino acids. The CDR3 is CASSLGGTDRSCGYTF. The CDR3 DNA sequence: TGCGCCAGCAGCTTGGGGGGGACCGACAGGTCCTGTGGCTACACCTTC.

The chain joins TRBV9 to TRBJ1-5, with D unclear. There are 11 residues in the CDR3. The ends were cut back, 2 bases at V and 5 bases at J, with 2 bases in the middle. CDR1 is SGDLS and CDR2 is YYNGEE in the germline V gene. CDR3 sequence: CASSVDQPQHF. The CDR3 nucleotides read TGTGCCAGCAGCGTGGATCAGCCCCAGCATTTT.

About this clonotype itself: This may come from a read error, since a much larger clone is one base off. The chain carries TRBV5-1 and TRBJ2-4, with 9 bases aligning to TRBD2. Germline CDR1 SGHRS, CDR2 YFSETQ. The length of the CDR3 is 14 residues. CDR3 sequence reads: CAGSLGRLADIQYF. CDR3 DNA sequence: TGCGCCGGCAGCCTTGGAAGACTAGCGGACATTCAGTACTTC.

This clonotype was seen repeatedly, ten times or more. The chain has TRBV20-1 and TRBJ2-7, with D possibly TRBD2 on 5 matching bases. The V gene lost 3 bases and the J gene lost 0 bases, with 9 bases spanning the gap. Germline V gene sequence: CDR1 DFQATT, CDR2 SNEGSKA (reference sequence). The CDR3 length is 13 residues. The CDR3 DNA reads as TGCAGTGCTAGTGTAGGGAGCTCCTACGAGCAGTACTTC. It encodes CSASVGSSYEQYF.

CDR3 protein: CASSPVVSEAFF. CDR3 nucleotide sequence: TGTGCCAGCAGCCCCGTAGTCTCTGAAGCTTTCTTT. V usage is TRBV12-3 or TRBV12-4 and J usage is TRBJ1-1, with D unclear. The CDR3 is 12 residues long. V dropped 6 bases and J dropped 6 bases, with 11 bases sitting between them.

This clonotype has ten or more counts. The V gene is TRBV6-1, the J gene TRBJ2-1, with D possibly being TRBD2 (5 bases). Trimming took 7 bases from V and 0 from J, leaving 10 bases between them. Germline CDR1 and CDR2: MNHNS and SASEGT. The CDR3 is made up of 14 amino acids. CDR3 sequence reads: CASTKRYSYNEQFF. The CDR3 nucleotides are TGTGCCAGCACCAAGCGGTACTCCTACAATGAGCAGTTCTTC.

The chain employs TRBV11-1 and TRBJ2-6, with 8 bases identical to TRBD1. Germline loops: CDR1 SGHAT, CDR2 FQDESV (reference sequence). CDR3 length: 18 residues. Unmatched junction bases numbered 13, after V lost 5 bases and J lost 4 bases. CDR3 nucleotides: TGTGCCAGCAGCCGAGACAGGGGTGTGATAGCCGGGGCCAACGTCCTGACTTTC. It encodes CASSRDRGVIAGANVLTF.

This clonotype was picked up many times. The chain uses TRBV11-1 and TRBJ1-6, with D unclear. Trimming left V 0 bases short and J 9 bases short, with 15 bases between. The CDR3 runs 16 residues. Germline lookup yields CDR1 SGHAT and CDR2 FQDESV (reference sequence). The CDR3 coding sequence is TGTGCCAGCAGCTTAGCTCGGGGAACCGGGAGTTCACCCCTCCACTTT. The encoded protein is CASSLARGTGSSPLHF.

This clonotype has just a few counts. The genes are TRBV9 and TRBJ1-3; D gene ambiguous. The V gene's germline CDR1 is SGDLS and CDR2 YYNGEE. V was pared by 0 bases and J by 0 bases, with 7 bases between. The CDR3 is 15 residues long. CDR3: CASSVGAFSGNTIYF. In DNA, the CDR3 is TGTGCCAGCAGCGTAGGGGCCTTCTCTGGAAACACCATATATTTT.

The chain is built from TRBV25-1 and TRBJ1-2; no reliable D call. The CDR3 contains 15 residues. Per the germline V gene, CDR1 is MGHDK and CDR2 is SYGVNS. The V end was cut by 2 bases, the J end by 0 bases, with 10 bases between. The CDR3 DNA is TGTGCCAGCAGTGAAACGACGGAAGCTAACTATGGCTACACCTTC. Protein product: CASSETTEANYGYTF.

This clonotype was detected ten times or more. The rearrangement uses TRBV5-1 and TRBJ2-2; D is tentatively TRBD1 or TRBD2 (5 bases each). The V gene's germline CDR1 is SGHRS and CDR2 YFSETQ. CDR3 length equals 15 residues. Trimming pared 7 bases from V and 0 bases from J, leaving 13 bases between. The CDR3 spells CASRPGTANTGELFF. CDR3 DNA: TGCGCCAGCCGACCAGGGACGGCGAACACCGGGGAGCTGTTTTTT.

Notes on this clonotype: The junction departs from germline at one end; a sequencing error may be responsible. V usage is TRBV2 and J usage is TRBJ2-1; 10 bases match TRBD2. The CDR3 spans 15 residues. Germline-derived CDR1 and CDR2 are SNHLY and FYNNEI. The CDR3 region is CASSEGSGRADEQFF. The CDR3 DNA sequence: TGTGCCAGCAGCGAAGGGAGCGGGAGGGCCGATGAGCAGTTCTTC.

The J gene is TRBJ2-7, the V gene TRBV2; tentative D call: TRBD2 (7 bases). CDR1 and CDR2 from the germline V gene are SNHLY and FYNNEI. The length of the CDR3 is 12 residues. This CDR3 is CASSEGDYGQDV. CDR3 nucleotide sequence: TGTGCCAGCAGCGAGGGGGACTACGGGCAGGACGTC.

This clonotype has just a few counts. DNA for the CDR3: TGTGCCAGCAGCGCAACAGGGGGCTTTGCTAATTCACCCCTCCACTTT. This encodes CASSATGGFANSPLHF. The chain employs TRBV11-2 and TRBJ1-6; 9 nucleotides line up with TRBD1. Germline loops: CDR1 SGHAT, CDR2 FQNNGV. The length of the CDR3 is 16 residues. With V trimmed by 5 bases and J by 6 bases, 8 bases remained unmatched. Using reference TRBV11-2 and TRBJ1-6 for the parts outside the CDR3, the full variable domain is EAGVAQSPRYKIIEKRQSVAFWCNPISGHATLYWYQQILGQGPKLLIQFQNNGVVDDSQLPKDRFSAERLKGVDSTLKIQPAKLEDSAVYLCASSATGGFANSPLHFGNGTRLTVT.

The chain has TRBV2 and TRBJ2-5; TRBD2 is a possible D gene (5 bases). Germline-derived CDR1 and CDR2 are SNHLY and FYNNEI. The V end was cut by 4 bases, the J end by 4 bases, with 10 bases between. This CDR3 is 13 amino acids long. CDR3 bases: TGTGCCAGCAGTGTATCACTAGGAGAGACCCAGTACTTC. It translates to CASSVSLGETQYF.

This clonotype was recorded many times. This CDR3 reads CSVEGRDRVYGYTF. CDR3 DNA: TGCAGCGTTGAAGGGCGGGACCGAGTCTATGGCTACACCTTC. The V and J genes are TRBV29-1 and TRBJ1-2; perhaps TRBD1 as D (5 bases). There are 14 residues in the CDR3. The V and J ends lost 1 base and 4 bases respectively, with 13 bases between them. Germline V lookup: CDR1 SQVTM, CDR2 ANQGSEA.

This clonotype has a count of ten or more. This rearrangement joins TRBV7-8 to TRBJ1-1; D possibly corresponds to TRBD1 (6 bases). The V end was cut by 2 bases, the J end by 5 bases, with 9 bases between. In germline, CDR1 is SGHVS, CDR2 FQNEAQ. The length of the CDR3 is 13 residues. The CDR3 sequence is CASSLQGRTEAFF. DNA for the CDR3: TGTGCCAGCAGCTTACAGGGGAGGACTGAAGCTTTCTTT.